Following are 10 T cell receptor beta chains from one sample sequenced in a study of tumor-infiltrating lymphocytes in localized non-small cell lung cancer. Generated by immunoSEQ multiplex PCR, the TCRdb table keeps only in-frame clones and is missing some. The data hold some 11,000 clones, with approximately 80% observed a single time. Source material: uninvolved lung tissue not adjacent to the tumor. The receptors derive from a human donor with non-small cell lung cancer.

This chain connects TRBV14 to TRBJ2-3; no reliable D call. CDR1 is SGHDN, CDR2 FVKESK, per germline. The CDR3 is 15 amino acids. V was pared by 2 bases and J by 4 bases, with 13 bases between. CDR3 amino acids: CASSQLLGFADTQYF. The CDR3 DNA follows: TGTGCCAGCAGCCAACTTCTAGGGTTCGCAGATACGCAGTATTTT.

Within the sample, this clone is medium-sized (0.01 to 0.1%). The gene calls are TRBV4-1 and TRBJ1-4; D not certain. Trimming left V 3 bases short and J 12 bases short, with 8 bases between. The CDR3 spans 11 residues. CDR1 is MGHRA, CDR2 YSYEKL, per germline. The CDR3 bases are TGCGCCAGCAGCCACAGTCGGGAACTGTTTTTT. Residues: CASSHSRELFF.

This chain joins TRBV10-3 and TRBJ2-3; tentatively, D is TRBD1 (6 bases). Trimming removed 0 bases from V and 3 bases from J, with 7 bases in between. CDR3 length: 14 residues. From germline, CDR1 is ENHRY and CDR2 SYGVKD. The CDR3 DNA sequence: TGTGCCATCAGTGAGTCTAGGGGGACAGATACGCAGTATTTT. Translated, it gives CAISESRGTDTQYF.

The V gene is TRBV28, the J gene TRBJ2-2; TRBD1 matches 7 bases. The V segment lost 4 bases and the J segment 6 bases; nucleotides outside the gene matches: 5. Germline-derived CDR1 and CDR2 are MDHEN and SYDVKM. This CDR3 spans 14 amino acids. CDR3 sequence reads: CASSSGGSSGELFF. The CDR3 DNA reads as TGTGCCAGCAGTTCAGGGGGATCTTCCGGGGAGCTGTTTTTT.

The CDR3 DNA follows: TGTGCCAGCAGCCAAGATGTCGGGGGGCCCTACGAGCAGTACTTC. This gives the protein CASSQDVGGPYEQYF. J is TRBJ2-7 and V is TRBV4-2; possible D gene TRBD2, 7 bases. The CDR3 length is 15 residues. Trimming left V 0 bases short and J 2 bases short, with 11 bases between. In germline, CDR1 is LGHNA, CDR2 YNFKEQ.

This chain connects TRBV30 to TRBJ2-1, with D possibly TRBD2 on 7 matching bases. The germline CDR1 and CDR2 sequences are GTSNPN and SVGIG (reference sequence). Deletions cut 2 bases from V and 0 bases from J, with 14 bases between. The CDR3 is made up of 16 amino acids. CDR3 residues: CAWSLGGASSYNEQFF. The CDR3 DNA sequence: TGTGCCTGGAGTCTTGGGGGGGCGAGCTCCTACAATGAGCAGTTCTTC.

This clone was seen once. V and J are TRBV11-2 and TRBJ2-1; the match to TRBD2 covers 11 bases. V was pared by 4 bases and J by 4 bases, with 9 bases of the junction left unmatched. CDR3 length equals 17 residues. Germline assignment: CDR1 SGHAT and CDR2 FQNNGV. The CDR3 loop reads CASSSPSGRRMYNEQFF. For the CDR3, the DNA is TGTGCCAGCAGCTCCCCTAGCGGGAGGAGAATGTACAATGAGCAGTTCTTC.

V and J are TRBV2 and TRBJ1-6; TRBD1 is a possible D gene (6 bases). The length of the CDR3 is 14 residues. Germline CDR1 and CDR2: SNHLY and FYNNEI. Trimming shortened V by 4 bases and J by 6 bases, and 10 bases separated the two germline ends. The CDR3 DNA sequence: TGTGCCAGCAGTGGTGGACAGAGTAATTCACCCCTCCACTTT. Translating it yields CASSGGQSNSPLHF.

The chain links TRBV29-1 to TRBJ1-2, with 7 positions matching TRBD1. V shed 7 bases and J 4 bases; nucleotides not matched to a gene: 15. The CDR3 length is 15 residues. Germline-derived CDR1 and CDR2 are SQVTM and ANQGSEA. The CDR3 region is CSAAGTARMAYGYTF. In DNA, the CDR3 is TGCAGCGCTGCCGGGACAGCCAGGATGGCCTATGGCTACACCTTC.

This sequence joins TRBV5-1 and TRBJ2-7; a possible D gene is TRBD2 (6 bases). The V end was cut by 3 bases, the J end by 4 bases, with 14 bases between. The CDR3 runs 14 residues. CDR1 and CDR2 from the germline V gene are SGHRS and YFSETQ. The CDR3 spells CASSSVGDSYEQYF. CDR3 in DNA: TGCGCCAGCAGCTCGGTAGGGGACTCATACGAGCAGTACTTC.